This TCR beta chain was recovered during a study of T cells in Graves' hyperthyroidism and ophthalmopathy. Study-wide findings and caveats: Model output signaled ophthalmopathy a median about seven months ahead of onset.

This clonotype was counted only a few times. Its antigen is unidentified. The germline V gene has CDR1 LGHDT and CDR2 YNNKEL (reference sequence). J lost 2 bases, V lost 4 bases, and 21 bases had no gene match. The CDR3 totals 20 residues. RNA transcripts yielded amplified TCR beta CDR3 regions. Initially, a first-round RT-PCR of the TCR CDR3 employed the HTBI primer set. Each CDR3 protein gets one entry after TCRdb re-called the multiplex PCR reads with MiXCR. The top ten hold around 3.6% of the sample, which has some 400,000 distinct CDR3 sequences, under 20% seen once. Uncontrolled infections, other autoimmune diseases, pregnancy or lactation led to exclusion of patients.

The clonotype was recovered from a woman younger than 35 with Graves' hyperthyroidism. Specimen: blood. The J gene is TRBJ2-5, the V gene TRBV3-1, with 8 bases lining up with TRBD2. CDR3 region: CASSPSGWSGGPPAQETQYF. In nucleotides, the CDR3 is TGTGCCAGCAGCCCTTCTGGATGGAGCGGGGGCCCGCCAGCGCAAGAGACCCAGTACTTC.